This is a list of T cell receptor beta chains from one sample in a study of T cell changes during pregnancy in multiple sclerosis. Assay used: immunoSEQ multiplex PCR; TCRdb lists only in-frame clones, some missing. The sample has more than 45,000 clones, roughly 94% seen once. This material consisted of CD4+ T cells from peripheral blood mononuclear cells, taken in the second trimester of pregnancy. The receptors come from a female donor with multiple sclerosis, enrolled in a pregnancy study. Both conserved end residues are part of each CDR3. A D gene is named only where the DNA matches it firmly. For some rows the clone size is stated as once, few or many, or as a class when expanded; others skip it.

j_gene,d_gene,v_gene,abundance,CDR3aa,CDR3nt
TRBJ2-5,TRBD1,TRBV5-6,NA,CASSFALDRPETQYF,TGTGCCAGCAGCTTTGCCTTGGACAGGCCCGAGACCCAGTACTTC
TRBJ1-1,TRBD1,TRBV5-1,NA,CASSNSGTELRSF,TGCGCCAGCAGCAATTCCGGGACAGAGCTTCGATCTTTT
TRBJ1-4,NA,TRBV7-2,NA,CASSRGIAQGEKLFF,TGTGCCAGCAGCAGGGGGATTGCACAGGGTGAAAAACTGTTTTTT
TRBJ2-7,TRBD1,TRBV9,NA,CASSGDRGGSYEQYF,TGTGCCAGCAGCGGTGACAGGGGGGGCTCCTACGAGCAGTACTTC
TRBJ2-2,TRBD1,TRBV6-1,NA,CASREGTVTGELFF,TGTGCCAGCAGAGAAGGGACAGTCACCGGGGAGCTGTTTTTT
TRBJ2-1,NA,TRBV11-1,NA,CAILTQDEQFF,TGTGCCATCTTAACCCAGGATGAGCAGTTCTTC
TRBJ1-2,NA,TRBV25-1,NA,CASSEWADYGYTF,TGTGCCAGCAGTGAATGGGCAGACTATGGCTACACCTTC
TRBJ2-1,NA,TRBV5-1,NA,CASSLVGDNEQFF,TGCGCCAGCAGCTTGGTCGGGGACAATGAGCAGTTCTTC
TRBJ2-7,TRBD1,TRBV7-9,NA,CASSSLDRGHSYEQYF,TGTGCCAGCAGCTCGCTCGACAGGGGACACTCCTACGAGCAGTACTTC
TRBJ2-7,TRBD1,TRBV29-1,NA,CSVRGTGLLSSYEQYF,TGCAGCGTCCGAGGGACAGGTCTATTGAGCTCCTACGAGCAGTACTTC
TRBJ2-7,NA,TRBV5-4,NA,CASSLGVTEQYF,TGTGCCAGCAGCTTGGGAGTTACGGAGCAGTACTTC
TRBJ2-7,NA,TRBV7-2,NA,CASSLGQVSYEQYF,TGTGCCAGCAGCTTAGGGCAGGTGTCCTACGAGCAGTACTTC
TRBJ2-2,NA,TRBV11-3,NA,CASSLMVAGELFF,TGTGCCAGCAGCTTAATGGTAGCCGGGGAGCTGTTTTTT
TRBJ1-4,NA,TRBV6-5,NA,CASSYSRVGANEKLFF,TGTGCCAGCAGTTACTCACGGGTCGGGGCTAATGAAAAACTGTTTTTT
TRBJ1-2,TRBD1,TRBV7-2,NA,CASSPGQGVIYGYTF,TGTGCCAGCAGCCCGGGACAGGGGGTAATCTATGGCTACACCTTC
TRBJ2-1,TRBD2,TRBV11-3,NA,CASSFFSGGALSYNEQFF,TGTGCCAGCAGCTTTTTTAGCGGGGGGGCTCTTTCCTACAATGAGCAGTTCTTC
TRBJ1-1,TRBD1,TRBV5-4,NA,CASSYPGTGVGGVTEAFF,TGTGCCAGCAGCTACCCCGGGACAGGAGTAGGGGGGGTCACTGAAGCTTTCTTT
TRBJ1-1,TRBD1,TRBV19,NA,CASSPGTGGLDTEAFF,TGTGCCAGTAGTCCCGGGACAGGGGGATTGGACACTGAAGCTTTCTTT
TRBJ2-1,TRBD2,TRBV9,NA,CASSVSPSGANEQFF,TGTGCCAGCAGCGTATCCCCTAGCGGGGCGAATGAGCAGTTCTTC
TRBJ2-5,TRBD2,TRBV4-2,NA,CASSQGTNRGGGETQYF,TGTGCCAGCAGCCAAGGCACTAATCGGGGGGGAGGGGAGACCCAGTACTTC
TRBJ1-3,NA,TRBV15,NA,CATSRVTGSGNTIYF,TGTGCCACCAGCAGGGTTACAGGGTCTGGAAACACCATATATTTT
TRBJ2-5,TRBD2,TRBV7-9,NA,CASSPGLAGETQYF,TGTGCCAGCAGCCCGGGACTAGCCGGGGAGACCCAGTACTTC
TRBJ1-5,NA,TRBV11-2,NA,CASSSGGEQPQHF,TGTGCCAGCAGCTCGGGGGGGGAACAGCCCCAGCATTTT
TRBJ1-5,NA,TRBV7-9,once,CASSPTGTSNQPQHF,TGTGCCAGCAGCCCAACAGGGACTAGCAATCAGCCCCAGCATTTT
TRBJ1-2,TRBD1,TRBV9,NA,CASSVAGTDLDGYTF,TGTGCCAGCAGCGTAGCCGGGACAGATTTGGATGGCTACACCTTC
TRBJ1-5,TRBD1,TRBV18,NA,CASSGPWGTGLSNQPQHF,TGTGCCAGCTCAGGTCCTTGGGGGACAGGCCTTAGCAATCAGCCCCAGCATTTT
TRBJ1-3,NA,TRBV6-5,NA,CASRSSGNTIYF,TGTGCCAGCAGGAGCTCTGGAAACACCATATATTTT
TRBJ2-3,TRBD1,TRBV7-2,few,CASKEGAIRTDTQYF,TGTGCCAGCAAAGAGGGGGCGATTCGGACAGATACGCAGTATTTT
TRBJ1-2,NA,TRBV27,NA,CASSLSRFASGNYGYTF,TGTGCCAGCAGTTTATCAAGATTCGCCTCGGGTAACTATGGCTACACCTTC
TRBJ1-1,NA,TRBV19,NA,CASKTGSGGANTEAFF,TGTGCCAGTAAAACAGGGAGTGGGGGGGCGAACACTGAAGCTTTCTTT
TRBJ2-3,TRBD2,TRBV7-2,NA,CVSSLLAGGGTDTQYF,TGTGTCAGCAGCCTTCTAGCGGGGGGTGGCACAGATACGCAGTATTTT
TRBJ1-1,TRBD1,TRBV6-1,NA,CASSLQGVGNTEAFF,TGTGCCAGCAGTCTCCAGGGGGTAGGTAACACTGAAGCTTTCTTT
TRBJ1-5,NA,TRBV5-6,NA,CASSLGLDRDQPQHF,TGTGCCAGCAGCTTGGGCCTGGACAGAGATCAGCCCCAGCATTTT
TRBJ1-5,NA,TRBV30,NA,CAWSVSTATNQPQHF,TGTGCCTGGAGTGTGAGTACAGCCACTAATCAGCCCCAGCATTTT
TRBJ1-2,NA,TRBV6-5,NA,CASSPWGGADGYTF,TGTGCCAGCAGTCCATGGGGGGGCGCGGATGGCTACACCTTC
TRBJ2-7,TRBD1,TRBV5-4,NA,CASSRGGQGNYEQYF,TGTGCCAGCAGCCGGGGGGGACAGGGGAACTACGAGCAGTACTTC
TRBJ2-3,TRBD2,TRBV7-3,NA,CASSSGTSGVLGTDTQYF,TGTGCCAGCAGCTCCGGGACTAGCGGTGTACTTGGCACAGATACGCAGTATTTT
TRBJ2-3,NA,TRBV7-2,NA,CASSPGLTGVIDTQYF,TGTGCCAGCAGCCCGGGACTCACGGGGGTGATAGATACGCAGTATTTT